Listed below are T cell receptor beta chains from one sample, sequenced in a study of blood T cells in healthy people across ages. TCRdb reanalysed the 5' RACE reads using MiXCR and keeps one entry per CDR3 protein. This table holds over 700,000 distinct CDR3 sequences, around half found once. Sequencing input: blood. The receptors here all came from a man at least 80 years old in good health. CDR3s include the opening cysteine and the closing phenylalanine or tryptophan.

J gene,V gene,CDR3 protein
TRBJ1-5,TRBV15,CATGRGVERNQPQHF
TRBJ1-1,TRBV3-1,CASSPLDRVWTEAFF
TRBJ2-7,TRBV4-2,CASSHVGGDSYEQYF
TRBJ1-2,TRBV7-2,CASSLWPGASVRINYGYTF
TRBJ1-1,TRBV4-2,CASSQDAANTEAFF
TRBJ1-2,TRBV5-1,CASSPTGTGVVKGYTF
TRBJ2-7,TRBV5-4,CASSSSGTVPTEQYF
TRBJ2-7,TRBV9,CASSAKTGILDEQYF
TRBJ2-6,TRBV4-2,CASSQVGLAGAGANVPTF
TRBJ2-7,TRBV10-3,CAIRGGTADYEQYF
TRBJ1-5,TRBV7-2,CASSLLRNQPQHF
TRBJ1-2,TRBV12-3/TRBV12-4,CASKLKGRGRGYTF
TRBJ1-1,TRBV7-2,CASSLVWGGGMNTEAFF
TRBJ2-6,TRBV13,CASSSRVQSYVPSSGANVLTF
TRBJ2-1,TRBV20-1,CSASPGLAGLGEQFF
TRBJ1-1,TRBV5-1,CASSPTVSGLTEAFF
TRBJ2-7,TRBV6-2/TRBV6-3,CASSYFAGFPSYEQYF
TRBJ2-3,TRBV6-4,CASSDEGRTATDTQYF
TRBJ2-1,TRBV28,CASKLGGQGVLPSSYNEQFF
TRBJ2-7,TRBV13,CASSLGQGLNEQYF
TRBJ2-1,TRBV12-3/TRBV12-4,CASSGGTNYNEQFF
TRBJ1-1,TRBV7-9,CASSSGGMPGAFF
TRBJ2-7,TRBV7-2,CASSSYWGEQYF
TRBJ1-6,TRBV27,CASSTSYRGSHSSYNSPLHF
TRBJ2-3,TRBV7-2,CASSLANGGSFVDTQYF
TRBJ2-7,TRBV20-1,CSARVGVLIAGGPQYF
TRBJ2-6,TRBV6-2/TRBV6-3,CASSWRSSGANVLTF
TRBJ2-4,TRBV24-1,CATDSGGLAKNIQYF
TRBJ1-6,TRBV20-1,CSARETQGYNSPLHF
TRBJ2-1,TRBV20-1,CSANPLRLAGVQINEQFF
TRBJ2-1,TRBV2,CASSADRGREQFF
TRBJ2-7,TRBV4-1,CASSLPTGTSSYEQYF
TRBJ1-1,TRBV12-3/TRBV12-4,CASRQGAPYTEAFF
TRBJ1-2,TRBV11-2,CASSPAGSNYGYTF
TRBJ2-1,TRBV7-3,CASSLKGEAGNEQFF
TRBJ1-1,TRBV2,CASSRSGTGNEAFF